This T cell receptor (beta chain) was documented in a study of molecular identifiers for immune sequencing clone quantification. One entry per CDR3 protein results from TCRdb running MiXCR on the PCR reads. Of about 640,000 distinct CDR3 sequences listed, 20% were seen once; the top ten hold 0.85%. This clonotype was picked up a small number of times. The sequence came from a human donor in good health. Some libraries in this study had Jurkat cell RNA spiked in. Specimen: naive CD8+ T cells from blood, with Jurkat cell RNA spiked in. Stated subset: FACS-sorted CD8+CD4-CCR7+CD45RA+ naive T cells.

The CDR3 region is CASTSGVIGDEQYF. DNA for the CDR3: TGTGCCAGCACCTCAGGGGTGATCGGGGACGAGCAGTACTTC. V gene TRBV27 combines with J gene TRBJ2-7; the D gene is possibly TRBD1 (6 bases). V dropped 7 bases and J dropped 5 bases, with 18 bases sitting between them. The germline CDR1 and CDR2 sequences are MNHEY and SMNVEV (reference sequence). The CDR3 loop spans 14 amino acids.